This T cell receptor beta chain was obtained from a study of blood T cell repertoires in COVID-19. The V gene's germline CDR1 is MDHEN and CDR2 SYDVKM. The CDR3 spans 12 residues. V gave up 11 bases and J gave up 2 bases; unmatched junction bases: 0. Per the original data handling: Reference gene primer amplification in the assay estimated nucleated cell counts. Data came from immunoSEQ multiplex PCR; TCRdb stores just in-frame clones and leaves some out. V, J and clone size are those of that table, while D and trimming were read from the DNA. Here the sample spans under 300,000 clones, less than 90% being singletons.

The sequence was collected from a woman aged 40 to 50 who had recovered from COVID-19. The V call is TRBV28, the J call TRBJ1-5, with 10 nucleotides matching TRBD1. Source material: peripheral blood. CDR3 sequence (DNA): TGTGCCGGACAGGGGGGCAATCAGCCCCAGCATTTT. Translation gives CAGQGGNQPQHF.